The 9 T cell receptor beta chains reported below all come from one sample, sequenced in a study of CD8+ T cells in alopecia areata. Treatment of the sample: oral pan-JAK inhibitor, 5-10 mg twice daily. Extracted RNA was reverse transcribed, and the resulting cDNA served as sequencing template. Some clones are missing from TCRdb's copy, which holds only in-frame ones; the method was immunoSEQ multiplex PCR. The sample shows 90,000 to 150,000 clones, 53% of them seen only once. The specimen comprised CD4+ T cells sorted from blood, sampled at week 4, from a patient treated with tofacitinib. The origin of the receptors is a human donor with alopecia areata.

The chain combines TRBV29-1 with TRBJ1-4; weak D call: TRBD1 (5 bases). The CDR3 has 14 residues. The germline V gene has CDR1 SQVTM and CDR2 ANQGSEA. Deletions cut 7 bases from V and 6 bases from J, with 18 bases between. The CDR3 protein is CSAVAGTRDEKLFF. CDR3 coding DNA: TGCAGCGCAGTAGCCGGGACCCGGGATGAAAAACTGTTTTTT.

The V and J genes are TRBV5-4 and TRBJ2-2; perhaps D is TRBD1 or TRBD2 (5 bases each). V dropped 4 bases and J dropped 6 bases, with 10 bases sitting between them. Germline V gene lookup returns CDR1 SGHNT and CDR2 YYREEE (reference sequence). The CDR3 loop spans 13 amino acids. The DNA of the CDR3 is TGTGCCAGCAGCGGGGACCCGCCCGGGGAGCTGTTTTTT. Protein: CASSGDPPGELFF.

The sample holds a few counts of this clone. The chain combines TRBV18 with TRBJ2-7; D is possibly TRBD2 (5 bases). The CDR3 contains 18 residues. Germline V gene sequence: CDR1 KGHSH, CDR2 LQKENI. V gave up 0 bases and J gave up 3 bases, with 21 bases separating them. CDR3 amino acids: CASSPPLQTISTYYEQYF. The CDR3 region has the DNA TGTGCCAGCTCACCACCGTTACAGACTATCTCTACTTACTACGAGCAGTACTTC. The full variable domain, completed using reference TRBV18 and TRBJ2-7, is NAGVMQNPRHLVRRRGQEARLRCSPMKGHSHVYWYRQLPEEGLKFMVYLQKENIIDESGMPKERFSAEFPKEGPSILRIQQVVRGDSAAYFCASSPPLQTISTYYEQYFGPGTRLTVT.

This clone was counted only a few times. This chain uses TRBV7-2 with TRBJ1-5; D not resolved. There are 14 residues in the CDR3. Between the trimmed V and J ends, which lost 5 bases and 7 bases, there was a span of 15 bases. The V gene's germline CDR1 is SGHTA and CDR2 FQGNSA. The CDR3 DNA follows: TGTGCCAGCAGCCCCGGGTCGACGGGGCAGCCCCAGCATTTT. Its protein product is CASSPGSTGQPQHF.

V and J are TRBV29-1 and TRBJ2-7, with 9 bases identical to TRBD1. Per the germline V gene, CDR1 is SQVTM and CDR2 is ANQGSEA. With 3 bases clipped from V and 5 bases from J, the junction kept 5 bases outside the gene matches. The CDR3 is 13 residues long. CDR3 nucleotide sequence: TGCAGCGTTGAGGACAGGGGAAGGGACGAGCAGTACTTC. Translation: CSVEDRGRDEQYF.

The chain couples TRBV9 to TRBJ2-7, with D unclear. V was cut by 0 bases and J by 6 bases, with 13 bases left in between. CDR3 length: 14 amino acids. Germline CDR1 SGDLS, CDR2 YYNGEE. CDR3 residues: CASSVDMEKSEQYF. The CDR3 DNA sequence: TGTGCCAGCAGCGTAGACATGGAAAAATCCGAGCAGTACTTC.

Details on this clone: Distinct nucleotide sequences in the sample also encode this CDR3. The chain links TRBV30 to TRBJ2-2; D is ambiguous. The germline V gene encodes CDR1 GTSNPN and CDR2 SVGIG (reference sequence). Deletions cut 1 base from V and 0 bases from J, with 6 bases between. CDR3 length equals 14 residues. CDR3 residues: CAWSGTANTGELFF. DNA of the CDR3: TGTGCCTGGAGTGGGACGGCGAACACCGGGGAGCTGTTTTTT.

This rearrangement joins TRBV19 to TRBJ1-5, with 7 bases lining up with TRBD1. This CDR3 is 16 amino acids long. Unmatched junction bases numbered 9, after V lost 7 bases and J lost 0 bases. CDR1 is LNHDA and CDR2 is SQIVND in the germline V gene (reference sequence). Here the CDR3 reads CASTPQGPYSNQPQHF. Here the CDR3 DNA reads TGTGCCAGTACCCCACAGGGGCCATATAGCAATCAGCCCCAGCATTTT.

The V call is TRBV6-5, the J call TRBJ2-4; D perhaps matches TRBD1 (6 bases). The CDR3 is 14 amino acids. V lost 6 bases to trimming and J lost 6 bases, with 15 bases between them. Germline CDR1 and CDR2: MNHEY and SVGAGI. The CDR3, as DNA: TGTGCCAGCAGCCCTGGGGGCAGGGGAAACATTCAGTACTTC. This codes for CASSPGGRGNIQYF.